A selection of T cell receptor beta chains follows, all from one sample in a study of T cells in Graves' hyperthyroidism and ophthalmopathy. TCRdb called the multiplex PCR reads again in MiXCR, with one record for every CDR3 protein. The sample yields 530,000 or so distinct CDR3 sequences, roughly a quarter seen once. Source material: blood. Receptor source: a woman under 40 with Graves' ophthalmopathy. Both conserved end residues are part of each CDR3. D genes are given only for firm matches. Only part of the rows carry a size: once, few, many, or a class if the clone is expanded.

v_gene: TRBV9; abundance: many; d_gene: TRBD1; j_gene: TRBJ1-2; len: 15; CDR3aa: CASSVAPDRGVGYTF; CDR3nt: TGTGCCAGCAGCGTAGCTCCCGACAGGGGTGTTGGCTACACCTTC
v_gene: TRBV5-1; abundance: .; d_gene: TRBD2; j_gene: TRBJ2-7; len: 14; CDR3aa: CASTTSGGSLEQYF; CDR3nt: TGCGCCAGCACCACTAGCGGGGGGTCCCTCGAGCAGTACTTC
v_gene: TRBV9; abundance: many; d_gene: .; j_gene: TRBJ1-1; len: 13; CDR3aa: CASSVEYTTEAFF; CDR3nt: TGTGCCAGCAGCGTAGAGTATACCACTGAAGCTTTCTTT
v_gene: TRBV20-1; abundance: many; d_gene: .; j_gene: TRBJ2-3; len: 13; CDR3aa: CSARRQSTDTQYF; CDR3nt: TGCAGTGCTAGACGGCAGAGCACAGATACGCAGTATTTT
v_gene: TRBV6-1; abundance: .; d_gene: .; j_gene: TRBJ1-2; len: 14; CDR3aa: CASKEGLEGHGYTF; CDR3nt: TGTGCCAGCAAAGAAGGACTTGAGGGGCATGGCTACACCTTC
v_gene: TRBV6-2/TRBV6-3; abundance: .; d_gene: TRBD2; j_gene: TRBJ2-5; len: 15; CDR3aa: CASSPPGTSRETQYF; CDR3nt: TGTGCCAGCAGTCCCCCCGGGACTAGCCGAGAGACCCAGTACTTC
v_gene: TRBV20-1; abundance: few; d_gene: .; j_gene: TRBJ1-5; len: 14; CDR3aa: CSARSQGHNQPQHF; CDR3nt: TGCAGTGCTAGATCCCAGGGCCACAATCAGCCCCAGCATTTT
v_gene: TRBV15; abundance: .; d_gene: TRBD1; j_gene: TRBJ1-1; len: 15; CDR3aa: CATSRDSGQGTEAFF; CDR3nt: TGTGCCACCAGCAGAGATTCGGGACAGGGCACTGAAGCTTTCTTT
v_gene: TRBV6-5; abundance: many; d_gene: .; j_gene: TRBJ1-1; len: 14; CDR3aa: CASITRTGYTEAFF; CDR3nt: TGTGCCAGCATAACGCGGACGGGGTACACTGAAGCTTTCTTT
v_gene: TRBV27; abundance: .; d_gene: TRBD2; j_gene: TRBJ2-7; len: 18; CDR3aa: CASNRVWTSGRGVYEQYF; CDR3nt: TGTGCCAGCAATAGAGTCTGGACTAGCGGGAGAGGGGTCTACGAGCAGTACTTC
v_gene: TRBV12-5; abundance: many; d_gene: .; j_gene: TRBJ2-2; len: 15; CDR3aa: CASGLVRGASGELFF; CDR3nt: TGTGCTAGTGGTTTGGTACGGGGGGCGAGCGGGGAGCTGTTTTTT
v_gene: TRBV6-2/TRBV6-3; abundance: many; d_gene: .; j_gene: TRBJ1-5; len: 13; CDR3aa: CASSLVEGQPQHF; CDR3nt: TGTGCCAGCAGTTTAGTAGAGGGACAGCCCCAGCATTTT
v_gene: TRBV20-1; abundance: many; d_gene: TRBD2; j_gene: TRBJ2-2; len: 13; CDR3aa: CSASGGAVGELFF; CDR3nt: TGCAGTGCTAGCGGGGGGGCGGTCGGGGAGCTGTTTTTT
v_gene: TRBV19; abundance: many; d_gene: TRBD1; j_gene: TRBJ1-5; len: 17; CDR3aa: CASSIDPRTGFLSTQHF; CDR3nt: TGTGCCAGTAGTATAGACCCACGGACAGGTTTTTTATCGACCCAGCATTTT
v_gene: TRBV20-1; abundance: many; d_gene: .; j_gene: TRBJ2-2; len: 13; CDR3aa: CSASDGTLGELFF; CDR3nt: TGCAGTGCTAGTGACGGGACTCTCGGGGAGCTGTTTTTT
v_gene: TRBV4-1; abundance: once; d_gene: TRBD1; j_gene: TRBJ1-5; len: 16; CDR3aa: CASSQVGQLINQPQHF; CDR3nt: TGCGCCAGCAGCCAAGTGGGACAGCTCATCAATCAGCCCCAGCATTTT
v_gene: TRBV28; abundance: many; d_gene: .; j_gene: TRBJ2-7; len: 14; CDR3aa: CASKPRSDIYEQYF; CDR3nt: TGTGCCAGCAAGCCGCGTTCAGACATTTACGAGCAGTACTTC
v_gene: TRBV2; abundance: many; d_gene: .; j_gene: TRBJ1-5; len: 15; CDR3aa: CASSLSWGGNQPQHF; CDR3nt: TGTGCCAGCAGCCTTAGCTGGGGCGGAAATCAGCCCCAGCATTTT
v_gene: TRBV6-5; abundance: many; d_gene: .; j_gene: TRBJ1-1; len: 14; CDR3aa: CASSYPFAYTEAFF; CDR3nt: TGTGCCAGCAGTTACCCCTTCGCCTACACTGAAGCTTTCTTT
v_gene: TRBV19; abundance: .; d_gene: TRBD1; j_gene: TRBJ1-1; len: 15; CDR3aa: CASSPMTGAELEAFF; CDR3nt: TGTGCCAGTAGTCCAATGACAGGGGCCGAACTCGAAGCTTTCTTT
v_gene: TRBV6-1; abundance: many; d_gene: TRBD2; j_gene: TRBJ2-3; len: 15; CDR3aa: CASSERGGLVDTQYF; CDR3nt: TGTGCCAGCAGTGAGCGGGGGGGCCTTGTAGATACGCAGTATTTT
v_gene: TRBV27; abundance: many; d_gene: TRBD2; j_gene: TRBJ2-2; len: 17; CDR3aa: CASSLYGGALNTGELFF; CDR3nt: TGTGCCAGCAGTTTATACGGGGGGGCCCTCAACACCGGGGAGCTGTTTTTT
v_gene: TRBV11-2; abundance: .; d_gene: .; j_gene: TRBJ2-2; len: 18; CDR3aa: CASSLDWELAANTGELFF; CDR3nt: TGTGCCAGCAGCTTAGACTGGGAACTAGCCGCGAACACCGGGGAGCTGTTTTTT
v_gene: TRBV4-2; abundance: few; d_gene: TRBD1; j_gene: TRBJ1-5; len: 16; CDR3aa: CASRLKDRDSNQPQHF; CDR3nt: TGTGCCAGCCGCCTCAAGGACAGGGATAGCAATCAGCCCCAGCATTTT
v_gene: TRBV5-1; abundance: many; d_gene: .; j_gene: TRBJ1-1; len: 15; CDR3aa: CASSYATRGNTEAFF; CDR3nt: TGCGCCAGCAGCTACGCGACCAGGGGGAACACTGAAGCTTTCTTT
v_gene: TRBV18; abundance: few; d_gene: .; j_gene: TRBJ1-2; len: 13; CDR3aa: CASSPRQVEGYTF; CDR3nt: TGTGCCAGCTCACCACGACAGGTCGAGGGCTACACCTTC
v_gene: TRBV12-3/TRBV12-4; abundance: .; d_gene: .; j_gene: TRBJ1-2; len: 12; CDR3aa: CASSQKGRGYTF; CDR3nt: TGTGCCAGCAGTCAAAAGGGGAGAGGCTACACCTTC
v_gene: TRBV7-6; abundance: many; d_gene: .; j_gene: TRBJ2-5; len: 13; CDR3aa: CASSSNLQETQYF; CDR3nt: TGTGCCAGCAGCTCGAACCTACAAGAGACCCAGTACTTC
v_gene: TRBV11-1; abundance: many; d_gene: .; j_gene: TRBJ2-5; len: 15; CDR3aa: CASSFAVGSGETQYF; CDR3nt: TGTGCCAGCAGCTTCGCCGTTGGATCAGGGGAGACCCAGTACTTC
v_gene: TRBV7-2; abundance: many; d_gene: .; j_gene: TRBJ1-4; len: 13; CDR3aa: CASSFEFNEKLFF; CDR3nt: TGTGCCAGCAGCTTTGAGTTTAATGAAAAACTGTTTTTT
v_gene: TRBV12-5; abundance: many; d_gene: .; j_gene: TRBJ1-5; len: 11; CDR3aa: CASGLNQPQHF; CDR3nt: TGTGCCAGCGGATTAAATCAGCCCCAGCATTTT
v_gene: TRBV2; abundance: few; d_gene: .; j_gene: TRBJ2-7; len: 12; CDR3aa: CASSQTAYEQYF; CDR3nt: TGTGCCAGCAGCCAGACAGCCTACGAGCAGTACTTC
v_gene: TRBV2; abundance: .; d_gene: .; j_gene: TRBJ2-5; len: 9; CDR3aa: CGAQETQYF; CDR3nt: TGCGGGGCTCAAGAGACCCAGTACTTC
v_gene: TRBV12-3/TRBV12-4; abundance: .; d_gene: .; j_gene: TRBJ1-2; len: 14; CDR3aa: CASNKGEINYGYTF; CDR3nt: TGTGCCAGCAATAAAGGCGAGATTAACTATGGCTACACCTTC
v_gene: TRBV6-5; abundance: many; d_gene: .; j_gene: TRBJ1-1; len: 14; CDR3aa: CASSYSVGGSEAFF; CDR3nt: TGTGCCAGCAGTTACTCGGTCGGGGGCTCCGAAGCTTTCTTT
v_gene: TRBV12-3/TRBV12-4; abundance: .; d_gene: .; j_gene: TRBJ1-2; len: 17; CDR3aa: CASSPTTATGPNYGYTF; CDR3nt: TGTGCCAGCAGCCCCACTACCGCGACAGGACCTAACTATGGCTACACCTTC
v_gene: TRBV5-1; abundance: many; d_gene: TRBD1; j_gene: TRBJ1-1; len: 15; CDR3aa: CASSAKQGMNTEAFF; CDR3nt: TGCGCCAGCAGCGCCAAACAGGGGATGAACACTGAAGCTTTCTTT
v_gene: TRBV6-5; abundance: few; d_gene: .; j_gene: TRBJ1-2; len: 15; CDR3aa: CASSYVSGTNYGYTF; CDR3nt: TGTGCCAGCAGTTACGTTTCAGGGACTAACTATGGCTACACCTTC
v_gene: TRBV27; abundance: many; d_gene: .; j_gene: TRBJ1-2; len: 15; CDR3aa: CASSLSRRGPYGYTF; CDR3nt: TGTGCCAGCAGTTTATCGCGGAGGGGCCCCTATGGCTACACCTTC
v_gene: TRBV12-5; abundance: many; d_gene: .; j_gene: TRBJ1-1; len: 16; CDR3aa: CASGLVLGRSPTEAFF; CDR3nt: TGTGCTAGTGGTTTGGTACTGGGAAGATCGCCCACTGAAGCTTTCTTT
v_gene: TRBV12-3/TRBV12-4; abundance: many; d_gene: TRBD1; j_gene: TRBJ2-5; len: 14; CDR3aa: CASSSTGTEETQYF; CDR3nt: TGTGCCAGCAGTTCCACCGGGACAGAAGAGACCCAGTACTTC
v_gene: TRBV12-3/TRBV12-4; abundance: many; d_gene: .; j_gene: TRBJ1-5; len: 12; CDR3aa: CASSFSGQPQHF; CDR3nt: TGTGCCAGCAGTTTCTCGGGTCAGCCCCAGCATTTT
v_gene: TRBV20-1; abundance: .; d_gene: .; j_gene: TRBJ2-7; len: 14; CDR3aa: CSARDEASSYEQYF; CDR3nt: TGCAGTGCTAGAGATGAGGCCAGCTCCTACGAGCAGTACTTC
v_gene: TRBV12-3/TRBV12-4; abundance: .; d_gene: .; j_gene: TRBJ1-1; len: 13; CDR3aa: CASSPETDTEAFF; CDR3nt: TGTGCCAGCAGTCCAGAGACAGACACTGAAGCTTTCTTT